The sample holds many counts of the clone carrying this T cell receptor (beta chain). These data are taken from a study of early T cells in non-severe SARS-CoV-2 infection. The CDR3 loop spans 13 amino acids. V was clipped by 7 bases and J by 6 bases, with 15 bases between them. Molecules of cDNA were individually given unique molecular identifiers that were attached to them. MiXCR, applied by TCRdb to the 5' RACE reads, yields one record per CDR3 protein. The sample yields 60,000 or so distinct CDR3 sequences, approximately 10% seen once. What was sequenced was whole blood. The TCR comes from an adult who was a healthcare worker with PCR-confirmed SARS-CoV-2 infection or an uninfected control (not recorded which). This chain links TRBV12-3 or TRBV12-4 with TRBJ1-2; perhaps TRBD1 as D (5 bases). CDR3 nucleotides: TGTGCCAGCACCCCGGGACGGTATAATGGCTACACCTTC. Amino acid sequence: CASTPGRYNGYTF.